This T cell receptor (beta chain) was sequenced for a study of metastatic and nonmetastatic thyroid tumors. This clone has just a few counts. Germline loops: CDR1 MNHNS, CDR2 SASEGT. Between the trimmed V and J ends, which lost 9 bases and 5 bases, there was a span of 16 bases. This CDR3 has 13 residues. TCRdb re-analyzed the PCR reads through MiXCR. This table has 25,000 to 30,000 clones, about 26% appearing once. Thyroid surgery was preceded by no treatment in any patient. This clonotype was sampled from a female donor with papillary thyroid cancer or a benign thyroid nodule (not recorded which). Some clones in this sample may be carry-over from other donors' samples. The chain links TRBV6-1 to TRBJ1-1, with a possible D match to TRBD1 (5 bases). The sample comprised blood. CDR3 DNA: TGTGCCAGTTTAGGGGTCGTCGCAACTGAAGCTTTCTTT. Translated, it gives CASLGVVATEAFF.